This entry lists 25 T cell receptor beta chains sequenced from one sample in a study of blood T cell repertoires in COVID-19. The method was immunoSEQ multiplex PCR; TCRdb's version includes in-frame clones alone and lacks a portion of them. There are about 100,000 clones in the sample; just over 85% occur only once, and roughly 3% lies in the top ten. Sequencing was carried out using PBMCs or T cells enriched from blood (not recorded which). These receptor sequences come from a woman in her fifties or sixties who had recovered from COVID-19.

In nucleotides, the CDR3 is TGTGCCAGCAGTCTAGGACTAGCGGGAGCAGAAGAGACCCAGTACTTC. Residues: CASSLGLAGAEETQYF. V is TRBV28 and J is TRBJ2-5, with TRBD2 matching over 13 bases. The V segment lost 5 bases and the J segment 3 bases; nucleotides outside the gene matches: 6. The CDR3 length is 16 residues. CDR1 and CDR2 (germline): MDHEN, SYDVKM.

The table lists this clone with a few counts. This chain joins TRBV5-1 and TRBJ2-1; 14 bases align to TRBD2. Losses at the gene ends were 5 bases for V and 2 bases for J; bases not matched to a gene: 15. The germline V gene has CDR1 SGHRS and CDR2 YFSETQ. This CDR3 spans 20 amino acids. CDR3 nucleotide sequence: TGCGCCAGCAGTTTATTTCCCGGGACTAGCGGGAGAGGACCCTACAATGAGCAGTTCTTC. This sequence encodes CASSLFPGTSGRGPYNEQFF.

This chain connects TRBV29-1 to TRBJ2-1; a possible D gene is TRBD2 (7 bases). The V end lost 0 bases, the J end lost 1 base, and 13 bases lay between the germline ends. Germline V gene sequence: CDR1 SQVTM, CDR2 ANQGSEA. This CDR3 contains 16 residues. The CDR3 protein is CSVEEGGGRSYNEQFF. CDR3 sequence (DNA): TGCAGCGTTGAAGAGGGAGGGGGTAGGTCCTACAATGAGCAGTTCTTC.

This clone has only a few counts. The chain carries TRBV29-1 and TRBJ2-1; maybe TRBD2 (5 bases). Per germline, CDR1 SQVTM and CDR2 ANQGSEA. CDR3 size: 11 residues. The ends were cut back, 7 bases at V and 5 bases at J, with 9 bases in the middle. The CDR3 protein is CSGEGHNEQFF. The CDR3 DNA is TGCAGCGGCGAGGGCCACAATGAGCAGTTCTTC.

This sequence joins TRBV24-1 and TRBJ1-2; 10 nucleotides line up with TRBD1. Germline V gene sequence: CDR1 KGHDR, CDR2 SFDVKD. The V and J ends lost 4 bases and 6 bases, in that order; junction bases with no gene match: 7. This CDR3 contains 15 residues. CDR3 protein: CATSDPDRGLNGYTF. DNA of the CDR3: TGTGCCACCAGTGACCCCGACAGGGGGCTGAATGGCTACACCTTC.

The V and J genes are TRBV9 and TRBJ2-1; D unresolved. Germline V CDR1 and CDR2: SGDLS, YYNGEE. The CDR3 extends over 12 amino acids. V gave up 0 bases and J gave up 6 bases, with 4 bases separating them. For the CDR3, the DNA is TGTGCCAGCAGCGTAGCGGGCAATGAGCAGTTCTTC. It codes for CASSVAGNEQFF. The whole variable domain, filled in from reference TRBV9 and TRBJ2-1, reads DSGVTQTPKHLITATGQRVTLRCSPRSGDLSVYWYQQSLDQGLQFLIQYYNGEERAKGNILERFSAQQFPDLHSELNLSSLELGDSALYFCASSVAGNEQFFGPGTRLTVL.

This clone showed up just once. The V gene is TRBV10-1, the J gene TRBJ2-3; maybe TRBD1 (6 bases). This CDR3 spans 16 amino acids. Germline values: CDR1 WNHNN, CDR2 SYGVQD (reference sequence). Trimming shortened V by 3 bases and J by 2 bases, and 15 bases separated the two germline ends. The CDR3 spells CASSESQGLSTDTQYF. The CDR3 bases are TGCGCCAGCAGTGAATCTCAGGGGCTCTCCACAGATACGCAGTATTTT.

This rearrangement joins TRBV2 to TRBJ1-5, with 8 bases lining up with TRBD1. The CDR3 runs 14 residues. CDR1 and CDR2 from the germline V gene are SNHLY and FYNNEI. The trim removed 4 bases at V and 1 base at J, leaving 0 bases unmatched. CDR3 region: CASSGQGSNQPQHF. CDR3 coding DNA: TGTGCCAGCAGTGGACAGGGGAGCAATCAGCCCCAGCATTTT.

This clone was counted a few times. This chain connects TRBV7-8 to TRBJ1-6; 7 positions agree with TRBD1. The germline CDR1 and CDR2 sequences are SGHVS and FQNEAQ. The ends lost 3 bases at V and 5 bases at J; junction bases unmatched: 4. This CDR3 has 15 amino acids. The CDR3 reads CASSFLGTDNSPLHF. The CDR3 DNA is TGTGCCAGCAGCTTCCTTGGGACAGATAATTCACCCCTCCACTTT.

The rearrangement uses TRBV28 and TRBJ1-6; possible D gene TRBD1, 6 bases. The CDR3 sequence is 13 residues long. From germline, CDR1 is MDHEN and CDR2 SYDVKM. V was clipped by 8 bases and J by 7 bases, with 12 bases between them. The CDR3 region is CASGGHLNSPLHF. CDR3 nucleotide sequence: TGTGCCAGCGGGGGACACTTAAATTCACCCCTCCACTTT.

The V and J genes are TRBV18 and TRBJ1-2; 8 bases fit TRBD1. The CDR3 length is 15 residues. After removal of 3 bases from V and 2 bases from J, the junction contained 5 bases not matched to a gene. The V gene's germline CDR1 is KGHSH and CDR2 LQKENI. The CDR3 loop is CASSPAGGANYGYTF. In DNA, the CDR3 is TGTGCCAGCTCACCTGCAGGGGGCGCAAACTATGGCTACACCTTC.

The chain carries TRBV19 and TRBJ2-7; TRBD1 agrees at 10 bases. The length of the CDR3 is 14 residues. Germline loops: CDR1 LNHDA, CDR2 SQIVND (reference sequence). J gave up 2 bases and V 6 bases, and 4 bases lay outside the gene matches. The CDR3 nucleotides are TGTGCCAGTAGCCGGACAGGGGGAACCTACGAGCAGTACTTC. As protein: CASSRTGGTYEQYF. Full variable domain (outside the CDR3, taken from reference TRBV19 and TRBJ2-7): DGGITQSPKYLFRKEGQNVTLSCEQNLNHDAMYWYRQDPGQGLRLIYYSQIVNDFQKGDIAEGYSVSREKKESFPLTVTSAQKNPTAFYLCASSRTGGTYEQYFGPGTRLTVT.

This sequence joins TRBV24-1 and TRBJ1-1, with D possibly matching TRBD1 (6 bases). The V end was cut by 7 bases, the J end by 1 base, with 9 bases between. The V gene's germline CDR1 is KGHDR and CDR2 SFDVKD. The CDR3 sequence is 13 residues long. CDR3 loop: CATSLTGNTEAFF. CDR3 nucleotides: TGTGCCACCAGCTTGACAGGGAACACTGAAGCTTTCTTT.

V usage is TRBV28 and J usage is TRBJ1-1; D gene unclear. This CDR3 is built from 13 residues. The V gene's germline CDR1 is MDHEN and CDR2 SYDVKM. Trimming stripped 3 bases from V and 2 bases from J, with 7 bases between. The DNA of the CDR3 is TGTGCCAGCAGTTTTTCCTTAAACACTGAAGCTTTCTTT. Translated: CASSFSLNTEAFF. The full variable domain, in which reference TRBV28 and TRBJ1-1 provide the parts outside the CDR3, is DVKVTQSSRYLVKRTGEKVFLECVQDMDHENMFWYRQDPGLGLRLIYFSYDVKMKEKGDIPEGYSVSREKKERFSLILESASTNQTSMYLCASSFSLNTEAFFGQGTRLTVV.

CDR3 loop: CASSTDRDRGNGYTF. The CDR3 DNA reads as TGTGCCAGCAGTACGGACCGGGACAGGGGTAATGGCTACACCTTC. The chain employs TRBV25-1 and TRBJ1-2; 10 nucleotides line up with TRBD1. From germline, CDR1 is MGHDK and CDR2 SYGVNS. With 5 bases clipped from V and 6 bases from J, the junction kept 9 bases outside the gene matches. This CDR3 spans 15 amino acids.

This CDR3 is CAWSVKSRGAGEFTGELFF. DNA of the CDR3: TGTGCCTGGAGTGTAAAGTCGCGTGGGGCGGGAGAGTTTACCGGGGAGCTGTTTTTT. The rearrangement joins TRBV30 to TRBJ2-2, with 7 bases fitting TRBD2. V was pared by 0 bases and J by 5 bases, with 18 bases of the junction left unmatched. CDR1 is GTSNPN and CDR2 is SVGIG in the germline V gene (reference sequence). The CDR3 length is 19 residues.

The chain joins TRBV14 to TRBJ2-1, with 10 bases that match TRBD2. The CDR3 extends over 15 amino acids. Germline lookup yields CDR1 SGHDN and CDR2 FVKESK. V lost 4 bases to trimming and J lost 9 bases; unmatched junction nucleotides: 9. CDR3 nucleotide sequence: TGTGCCAGCAGCCGAACAGCGGGGGGGTTTGGTGAGCAGTTCTTC. Amino acids: CASSRTAGGFGEQFF.

This sequence joins TRBV5-1 and TRBJ2-7, with TRBD2 as a possible D gene (6 bases). The germline V and J ends were trimmed by 3 bases and 0 bases, with 13 bases remaining between them. Per the germline V gene, CDR1 is SGHRS and CDR2 is YFSETQ. The CDR3 totals 15 residues. CDR3 DNA sequence: TGCGCCAGCAGCTCCAGGAGGGCCTCCTCCTACGAGCAGTACTTC. Translating it yields CASSSRRASSYEQYF.

The chain uses TRBV2 and TRBJ1-5; the D is unclear. Trimming took 6 bases from V and 4 from J, leaving 7 bases between them. CDR1 and CDR2 from the germline V gene are SNHLY and FYNNEI. This CDR3 is built from 12 residues. In nucleotides, the CDR3 is TGTGCCAGCAGGGCTGATAATCAGCCCCAGCATTTT. Its protein is CASRADNQPQHF. The variable domain in full, completed from reference TRBV2 and TRBJ1-5, reads EPEVTQTPSHQVTQMGQEVILRCVPISNHLYFYWYRQILGQKVEFLVSFYNNEISEKSEIFDDQFSVERPDGSNFTLKIRSTKLEDSAMYFCASRADNQPQHFGDGTRLSIL.

The chain is built from TRBV19 and TRBJ1-2, with 8 bases fitting TRBD1. This CDR3 has 15 residues. Germline V CDR1 and CDR2: LNHDA, SQIVND (reference sequence). V gave up 3 bases and J gave up 6 bases; unmatched junction bases: 9. CDR3 sequence reads: CASSIQGARLDGYTF. CDR3 nucleotide sequence: TGTGCCAGTAGTATTCAGGGGGCGCGGTTGGATGGCTACACCTTC.

The rearrangement links TRBV27 to TRBJ1-5; 9 bases map to TRBD1. The CDR3 has 13 amino acids. V was clipped by 5 bases and J by 10 bases; unmatched bases: 6. Germline V CDR1 and CDR2: MNHEY, SMNVEV (reference sequence). This CDR3 is CASSLGQGFPQHF. CDR3 sequence (DNA): TGTGCCAGCAGTCTGGGACAGGGTTTTCCCCAGCATTTT.

Regarding this clone: Given a much more abundant clone one base away, this may be a read error. This rearrangement joins TRBV5-4 to TRBJ2-7; D unclear. The V end was cut by 3 bases, the J end by 2 bases, with 3 bases between. The CDR3 covers 11 residues. CDR1 and CDR2 (germline): SGHNT, YYREEE (reference sequence). CDR3 nucleotide sequence: TGTGCCAGCAGCTCAACCTACGAGCAGTACTTC. The encoded protein is CASSSTYEQYF. The full variable domain, with the rest looked up from reference TRBV5-4 and TRBJ2-7, is ETGVTQSPTHLIKTRGQQVTLRCSSQSGHNTVSWYQQALGQGPQFIFQYYREEENGRGNFPPRFSGLQFPNYSSELNVNALELDDSALYLCASSSTYEQYFGPGTRLTVT.

The V gene is TRBV10-3, the J gene TRBJ2-7; 10 bases line up with TRBD1. Germline V CDR1 and CDR2: ENHRY, SYGVKD. The CDR3 sequence is 16 residues long. Losses at the gene ends were 7 bases for V and 2 bases for J; bases not matched to a gene: 11. CDR3 DNA: TGTGCCATCACGACCTTGAGACAGGGGGCGCCCTACGAGCAGTACTTC. This translates into CAITTLRQGAPYEQYF.

CDR3 bases: TGTGCCAGCAGCCAAGGGGACAGGGGGCGCACAGATACGCAGTATTTT. Translation: CASSQGDRGRTDTQYF. The rearrangement uses TRBV3-1 (or the pseudogene TRBV3-2) and TRBJ2-3, with 12 nucleotides matching TRBD1. Germline V gene sequence: CDR1 LGHDT, CDR2 YNNKEL (reference sequence). This CDR3 comprises 16 residues. V lost 1 base and J lost 1; bases outside the gene matches: 0.

This chain joins TRBV6-5 and TRBJ1-5, with 7 bases fitting TRBD1. CDR1 and CDR2 (germline): MNHEY, SVGAGI. With V trimmed by 5 bases and J by 2 bases, 6 bases remained unmatched. The CDR3 runs 15 residues. CDR3 amino acids: CASSRTGEGNQPQHF. The CDR3 region has the DNA TGTGCCAGCAGTAGGACAGGAGAAGGCAATCAGCCCCAGCATTTT.